The 21 T cell receptor beta chains below come from one sample, sequenced in a study of T cells expressing NK-cell markers (TCRdb year 2020). Libraries were prepared through 5' RACE. The sample was run on an Illumina HiSeq 2000. TCRdb reprocessed the reads; each CDR3 protein sequence makes one entry, and DNA is unavailable. Per the sample table, the count is some 390,000 distinct CDR3 sequences. The ten biggest clones cover roughly a tenth of the sample. Specimen: blood T cells: a sorted CD56 or NKG2C T cell subset, CD4+ or CD8+ T cells, or bulk PBMC T cells (not recorded which). All receptors come from a woman between 45 and 60 years old in good health. Donor details come from another sample of the same person, matched by shared clones.

The CDR3 loop reads CASSTEGTEAFF. The V and J genes are TRBV5-1 and TRBJ1-1. The CDR3 sequence is 12 residues long. The germline CDR1 and CDR2 sequences are SGHRS and YFSETQ.

V gene TRBV27 combines with J gene TRBJ2-2; TCRdb indicates TRBD1, and absent DNA this call remains unverified. CDR3 length: 14 residues. Germline CDR1 and CDR2: MNHEY and SMNVEV (reference sequence). The CDR3 loop reads CASKRTGGTGELFF.

V is TRBV27 and J is TRBJ2-2; TCRdb returns TRBD1, unconfirmable since there is no DNA. This CDR3 contains 15 residues. Germline loops: CDR1 MNHEY, CDR2 SMNVEV (reference sequence). The CDR3 here is CASSLDRTLTGELFF.

The chain links TRBV20-1 to TRBJ2-3; without DNA, the TCRdb call of TRBD2 cannot be checked. This CDR3 is 13 amino acids long. Germline CDR1 DFQATT, CDR2 SNEGSKA (reference sequence). Here the CDR3 reads CSAPLAGADTQYF.

V gene TRBV12-3 or TRBV12-4 combines with J gene TRBJ2-7; no DNA is available, so the TRBD1 call from TCRdb remains unchecked. The CDR3 runs to 14 residues. The chain's CDR3 is CASSLDGTGDEQYF.

The chain links TRBV12-3 or TRBV12-4 to TRBJ2-1. The CDR3 has 13 residues. The CDR3 reads CASSYYDENEQFF.

This sequence joins TRBV20-1 and TRBJ2-5; absent DNA, TCRdb's TRBD2 call cannot be checked. The CDR3 is made up of 16 amino acids. Germline values: CDR1 DFQATT, CDR2 SNEGSKA (reference sequence). CDR3 region: CSADIGTPAGAETQYF.

The rearrangement links TRBV29-1 to TRBJ1-1; TCRdb's D call of TRBD1 is untestable without DNA. Germline V gene lookup returns CDR1 SQVTM and CDR2 ANQGSEA. The CDR3 extends over 13 amino acids. Here the CDR3 reads CSTSGTGVTEAFF.

The chain combines TRBV5-5 with TRBJ2-3; TCRdb calls TRBD1, which cannot be checked without DNA. Germline V gene sequence: CDR1 SGHKS, CDR2 YYEKEE (reference sequence). This CDR3 region has 14 residues. This CDR3 is CASSFVQETDTQYF.

V and J are TRBV12-3 or TRBV12-4 and TRBJ1-2. This CDR3 contains 13 residues. The CDR3 is CASRREYSDGYTF.

V usage is TRBV2 and J usage is TRBJ2-2. CDR3 length equals 12 residues. Germline V gene lookup returns CDR1 SNHLY and CDR2 FYNNEI. CDR3 residues: CASSVFTGELFF.

This CDR3 reads CASPKAGRPSEAFF. The chain has TRBV21-1 and TRBJ1-1; TCRdb designates TRBD1, a call that cannot be tested without DNA. TRBV21-1 is labeled a pseudogene. The CDR3 covers 14 residues.

The chain uses TRBV20-1 and TRBJ1-2; absent DNA, TCRdb's TRBD1 call cannot be checked. CDR1 is DFQATT and CDR2 is SNEGSKA in the germline V gene (reference sequence). The CDR3 has 14 amino acids. The CDR3 reads CSAREGRGNYGYTF.

The chain has TRBV20-1 and TRBJ2-7; as DNA is missing, the TRBD2 call by TCRdb cannot be tested. This CDR3 has 14 residues. Germline V gene data show CDR1 as DFQATT and CDR2 as SNEGSKA (reference sequence). This CDR3 reads CSGTSGALPYEQYF.

V is TRBV20-1 and J is TRBJ1-1; there is no DNA to check the TCRdb D call of TRBD1. Germline CDR1 reads DFQATT; CDR2 reads SNEGSKA (reference sequence). CDR3 length: 13 residues. The CDR3 loop reads CSAADRAWAEAFF.

The chain joins TRBV11-2 to TRBJ1-3. Germline CDR1 SGHAT, CDR2 FQNNGV. This CDR3 region has 13 residues. This CDR3 reads CASSRAAGNTIYF.

The rearrangement joins TRBV29-1 to TRBJ2-1; absent DNA, TCRdb's TRBD1 call cannot be checked. Germline-derived CDR1 and CDR2 are SQVTM and ANQGSEA. This CDR3 has 11 amino acids. The CDR3 reads CSAQAPNEQFF.

This chain links TRBV2 with TRBJ2-1; TCRdb returns TRBD1, unconfirmable since there is no DNA. CDR3 length equals 14 residues. In germline, CDR1 is SNHLY, CDR2 FYNNEI. CDR3 residues: CASSGDGPYNEQFF.

V is TRBV7-3 and J is TRBJ2-1; TCRdb designates TRBD2, a call that cannot be tested without DNA. This CDR3 has 16 residues. The germline CDR1 and CDR2 sequences are SGHTA and FQGTGA. CDR3 protein: CASSTILAARPYEQFF.

The rearrangement uses TRBV6-6 and TRBJ2-7; TCRdb lists TRBD2, though no DNA is available to test this call. The germline V gene has CDR1 MNHNY and CDR2 SVGAGI (reference sequence). The CDR3 length is 15 residues. The CDR3 sequence: CASSYDGGSRAEQYF.

V and J are TRBV20-1 and TRBJ1-4; the D call from TCRdb, TRBD1, cannot be confirmed without DNA. Looked up from germline, CDR1 is DFQATT and CDR2 is SNEGSKA (reference sequence). This CDR3 is 14 amino acids long. This chain's CDR3 is CSARDWGPNEKLFF.